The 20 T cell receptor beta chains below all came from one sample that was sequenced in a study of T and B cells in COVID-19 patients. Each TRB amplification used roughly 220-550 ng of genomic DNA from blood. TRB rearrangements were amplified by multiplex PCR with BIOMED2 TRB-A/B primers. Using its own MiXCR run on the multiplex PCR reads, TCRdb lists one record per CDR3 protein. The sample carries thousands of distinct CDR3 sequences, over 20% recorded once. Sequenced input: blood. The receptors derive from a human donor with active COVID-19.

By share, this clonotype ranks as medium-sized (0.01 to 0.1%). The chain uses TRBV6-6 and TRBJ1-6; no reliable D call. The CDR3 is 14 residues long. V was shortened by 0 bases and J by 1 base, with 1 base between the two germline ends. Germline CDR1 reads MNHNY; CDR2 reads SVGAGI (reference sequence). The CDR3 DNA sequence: TGTGCCAGCAGTTACTCTTCCTATAATTCACCCCTCCACTTT. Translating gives CASSYSSYNSPLHF.

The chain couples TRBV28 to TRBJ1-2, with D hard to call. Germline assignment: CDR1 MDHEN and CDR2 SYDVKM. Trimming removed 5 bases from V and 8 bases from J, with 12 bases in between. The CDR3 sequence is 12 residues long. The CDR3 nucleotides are TGTGCCAGCAGTGCGCTCACCGACGGCTACACCTTC. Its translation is CASSALTDGYTF.

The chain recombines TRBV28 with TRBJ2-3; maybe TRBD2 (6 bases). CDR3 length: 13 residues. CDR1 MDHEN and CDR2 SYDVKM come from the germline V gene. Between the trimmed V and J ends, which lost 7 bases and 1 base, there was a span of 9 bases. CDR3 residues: CASKIAGTDTQYF. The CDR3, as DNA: TGTGCCAGCAAAATAGCGGGCACAGATACGCAGTATTTT.

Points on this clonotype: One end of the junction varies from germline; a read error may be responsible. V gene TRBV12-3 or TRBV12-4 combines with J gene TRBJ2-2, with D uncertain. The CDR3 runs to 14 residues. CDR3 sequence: CASRSELNTRELFF. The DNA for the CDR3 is TGTGCCAGCAGGAGCGAATTAAACACCAGGGAGCTGTTTTTT.

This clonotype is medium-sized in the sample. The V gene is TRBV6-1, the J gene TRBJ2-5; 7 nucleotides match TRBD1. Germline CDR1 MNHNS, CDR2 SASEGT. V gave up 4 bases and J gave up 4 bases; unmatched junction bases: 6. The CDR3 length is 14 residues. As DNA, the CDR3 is TGTGCCAGCAGTGTTGGGACAGCGGTAGAGACCCAGTACTTC. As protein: CASSVGTAVETQYF.

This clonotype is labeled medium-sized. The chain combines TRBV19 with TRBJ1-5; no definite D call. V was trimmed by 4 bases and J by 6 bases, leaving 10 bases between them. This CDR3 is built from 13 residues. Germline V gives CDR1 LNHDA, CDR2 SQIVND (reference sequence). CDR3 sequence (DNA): TGTGCCAGTAGTAAATTAGGGTCTCAGCCCCAGCATTTT. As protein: CASSKLGSQPQHF.

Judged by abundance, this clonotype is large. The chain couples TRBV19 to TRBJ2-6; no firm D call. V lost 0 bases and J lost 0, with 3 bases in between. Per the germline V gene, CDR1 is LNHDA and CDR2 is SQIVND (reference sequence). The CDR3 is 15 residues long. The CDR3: CASSIDASGANVLTF. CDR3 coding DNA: TGTGCCAGTAGTATAGATGCCTCTGGGGCCAACGTCCTGACTTTC.

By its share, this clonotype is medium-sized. CDR3 bases: TGTGCCTGGAGCGAGGACCCTAACAAGCCCCAGCATTTT. As protein: CAWSEDPNKPQHF. This chain links TRBV30 with TRBJ1-5; D gene unclear. Trimming removed 3 bases from V and 8 bases from J, with 14 bases in between. From germline, CDR1 is GTSNPN and CDR2 SVGIG (reference sequence). The CDR3 loop spans 13 amino acids.

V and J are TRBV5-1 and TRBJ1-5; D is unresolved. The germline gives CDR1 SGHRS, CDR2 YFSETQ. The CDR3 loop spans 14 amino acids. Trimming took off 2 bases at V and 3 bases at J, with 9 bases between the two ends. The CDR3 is CASSLGELNQPQHF. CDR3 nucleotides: TGCGCCAGCAGCTTAGGCGAACTCAATCAGCCCCAGCATTTT.

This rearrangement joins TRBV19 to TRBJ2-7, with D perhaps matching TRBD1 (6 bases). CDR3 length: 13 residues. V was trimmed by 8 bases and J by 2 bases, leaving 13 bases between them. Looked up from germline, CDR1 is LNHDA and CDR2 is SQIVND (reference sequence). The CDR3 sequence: CASDAGTTYEQYF. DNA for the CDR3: TGTGCCAGTGACGCAGGGACAACCTACGAGCAGTACTTC.

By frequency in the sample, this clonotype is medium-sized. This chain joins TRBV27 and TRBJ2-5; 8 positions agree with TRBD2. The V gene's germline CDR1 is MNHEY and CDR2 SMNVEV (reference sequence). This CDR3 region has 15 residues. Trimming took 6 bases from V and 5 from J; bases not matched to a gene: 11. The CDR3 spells CASRSGGSHGETQYF. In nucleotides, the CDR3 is TGTGCCAGCAGGAGCGGGGGATCCCACGGGGAGACCCAGTACTTC.

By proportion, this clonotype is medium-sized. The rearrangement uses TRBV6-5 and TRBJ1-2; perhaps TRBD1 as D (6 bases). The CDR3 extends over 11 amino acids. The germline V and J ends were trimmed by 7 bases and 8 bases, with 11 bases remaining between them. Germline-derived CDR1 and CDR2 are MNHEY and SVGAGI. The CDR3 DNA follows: TGTGCCAGCACTACAGGGCGCGGCTACACCTTC. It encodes CASTTGRGYTF.

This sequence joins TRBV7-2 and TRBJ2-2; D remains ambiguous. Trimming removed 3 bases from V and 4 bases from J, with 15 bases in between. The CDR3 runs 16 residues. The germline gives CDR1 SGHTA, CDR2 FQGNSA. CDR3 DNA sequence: TGTGCCAGCAGCTTGGCTCTAGGCTTAGTCACCGGGGAGCTGTTTTTT. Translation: CASSLALGLVTGELFF.

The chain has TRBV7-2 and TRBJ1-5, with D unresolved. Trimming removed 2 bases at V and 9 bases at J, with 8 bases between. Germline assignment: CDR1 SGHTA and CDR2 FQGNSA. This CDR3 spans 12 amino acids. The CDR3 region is CASSLLGGPQHF. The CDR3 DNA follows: TGTGCCAGCAGCTTACTGGGAGGGCCCCAGCATTTT. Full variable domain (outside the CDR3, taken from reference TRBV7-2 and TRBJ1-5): GAGVSQSPSNKVTEKGKDVELRCDPISGHTALYWYRQSLGQGLEFLIYFQGNSAPDKSGLPSDRFSAERTGGSVSTLTIQRTQQEDSAVYLCASSLLGGPQHFGDGTRLSIL.

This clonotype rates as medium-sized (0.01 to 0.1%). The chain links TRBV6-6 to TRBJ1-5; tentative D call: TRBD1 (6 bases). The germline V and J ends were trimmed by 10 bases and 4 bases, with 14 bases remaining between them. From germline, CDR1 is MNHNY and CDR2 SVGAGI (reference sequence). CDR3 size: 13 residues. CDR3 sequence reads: CAISGQSNQPQHF. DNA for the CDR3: TGTGCCATAAGCGGACAGAGTAATCAGCCCCAGCATTTT.

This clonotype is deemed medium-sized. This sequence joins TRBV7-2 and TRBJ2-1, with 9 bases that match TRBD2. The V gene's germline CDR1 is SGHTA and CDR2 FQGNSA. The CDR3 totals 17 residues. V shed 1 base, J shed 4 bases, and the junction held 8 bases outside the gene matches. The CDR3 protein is CASSLEWGLAFYNEQFF. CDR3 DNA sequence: TGTGCCAGCAGCTTAGAATGGGGACTAGCATTTTACAATGAGCAGTTCTTC.

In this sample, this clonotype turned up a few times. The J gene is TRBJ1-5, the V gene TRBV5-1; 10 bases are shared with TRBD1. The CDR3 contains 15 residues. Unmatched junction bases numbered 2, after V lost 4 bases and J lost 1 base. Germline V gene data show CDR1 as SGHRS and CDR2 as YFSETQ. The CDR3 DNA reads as TGCGCCAGCAGCCTGGGACAGGGGAGCAATCAGCCCCAGCATTTT. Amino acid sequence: CASSLGQGSNQPQHF.

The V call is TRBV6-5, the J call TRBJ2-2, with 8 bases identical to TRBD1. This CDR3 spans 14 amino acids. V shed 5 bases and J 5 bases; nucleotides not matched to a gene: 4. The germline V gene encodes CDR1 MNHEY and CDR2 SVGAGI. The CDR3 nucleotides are TGTGCCAGCAGTACCGGGACAGGAACCGGGGAGCTGTTTTTT. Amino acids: CASSTGTGTGELFF.

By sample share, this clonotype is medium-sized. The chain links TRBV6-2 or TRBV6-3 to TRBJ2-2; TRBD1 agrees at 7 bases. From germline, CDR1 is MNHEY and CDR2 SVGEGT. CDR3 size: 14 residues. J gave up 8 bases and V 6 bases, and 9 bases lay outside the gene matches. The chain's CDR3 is CASSATGVHGELFF. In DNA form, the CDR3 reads TGTGCCAGCAGCGCAACAGGGGTGCATGGGGAGCTGTTTTTT.

The CDR3 here is CASSYIPTNEKLFF. CDR3 sequence (DNA): TGTGCCAGCAGTTACATCCCAACTAATGAAAAACTGTTTTTT. The V call is TRBV2, the J call TRBJ1-4; D not resolved. Looked up from germline, CDR1 is SNHLY and CDR2 is FYNNEI. CDR3 length: 14 amino acids. V was pared by 5 bases and J by 0 bases, with 7 bases between.